The 4 T cell receptor beta chains below come from one sample, sequenced in a study of T cell responses to AZD1222 COVID-19 vaccine. Only in-frame clones appear in the TCRdb table, and some are missing; sequencing was by immunoSEQ multiplex PCR. The sample lists 150,000 to 200,000 clones, 88% seen once, with 0.49% in the top ten. The sample here was peripheral blood, taken on day 0 of AZD1222 vaccination. Source of these receptors: an adult in good health.

The CDR3, as DNA: TGTGCCAGTAGTACCCTCGGCGGGGGAGAGACCCAGTACTTC. Encoded protein: CASSTLGGGETQYF. The chain couples TRBV19 to TRBJ2-5; TRBD2 matches 7 bases. CDR1 and CDR2 (germline): LNHDA, SQIVND (reference sequence). J lost 4 bases, V lost 4 bases, and 6 bases had no gene match. The CDR3 is 14 amino acids.

V gene TRBV21-1 combines with J gene TRBJ2-5; the table's D call of TRBD2 was not tested on the DNA. TRBV21-1 is termed a pseudogene. The CDR3 spans 19 residues. This CDR3 reads CASSKENASGRNYQETQYF. The CDR3 nucleotides are TGTGCCAGCAGCAAAGAGAACGCTAGCGGAAGAAACTACCAAGAGACCCAGTACTTC.

This clone was counted once. The rearrangement uses TRBV5-6 and TRBJ2-7, with 8 bases identical to TRBD1. The V gene end was trimmed by 4 bases and the J gene end by 2 bases; junction bases not matched to a gene: 5. Germline V gene lookup returns CDR1 SGHDT and CDR2 YYEEEE. The CDR3 extends over 14 amino acids. The CDR3 loop is CASSIGQGTYEQYF. CDR3 nucleotide sequence: TGTGCCAGCAGCATAGGACAGGGAACCTACGAGCAGTACTTC.

This clone showed up just once. Relative to the germline gene, one junction end is altered; a read error may explain this. The genes are TRBV2 and TRBJ2-1; 10 nucleotides align to TRBD2. Germline-derived CDR1 and CDR2 are SNHLY and FYNNEI. The CDR3 is 18 residues long. The CDR3 here is CASREAALAGSSYNEQFF. In DNA, the CDR3 is TGTGCCAGCAGAGAAGCAGCACTAGCGGGGAGCTCCTACAATGAGCAGTTCTTC.